This T cell receptor (beta chain) was profiled in a study of vaccination and CD4 T cells after COVID-19. Sequenced with the Oncomine TCR Beta short-read assay was DNA taken from cultured CD4+ T cells. TCRdb re-derived calls from the PCR reads in MiXCR, one entry per CDR3 protein. The sample records roughly 8,000 distinct CDR3 sequences, around 49% being singletons. Treatment defined: approximately 10-day PBMC culture with coronavirus spike peptide pools or control peptides (ViraFEST assay). Per germline, CDR1 GTSNPN and CDR2 SVGIG (reference sequence). The CDR3 contains 14 residues. With 1 base removed from V and 1 base from J, the gap between germline ends came to 10 bases. As for this clonotype: Antigen unknown.

V usage is TRBV30 and J usage is TRBJ1-2, with D unclear. The TCR originated in a human donor who had recovered from COVID-19. The source material was CD4+ T cells from blood, cultured in vitro. CDR3 residues: CAWSASSYNYGYTF. The CDR3 DNA sequence: TGTGCCTGGAGTGCTAGCAGTTATAACTATGGCTACACCTTC. The full variable domain, in which reference TRBV30 and TRBJ1-2 provide the parts outside the CDR3, is SQTIHQWPATLVQPVGSPLSLECTVEGTSNPNLYWYRQAAGRGLQLLFYSVGIGQISSEVPQNLSASRPQDRQFILSSKKLLLSDSGFYLCAWSASSYNYGYTFGSGTRLTVV.